This T cell receptor beta chain came from a study of cytomegalovirus exposure and HLA in healthy donors. Regarding the study as a whole: With further analysis later on, most CMV-associated TCR beta chains appeared HLA-restricted.

The PCR was carried out with 60 Vbeta primers and 13 Jbeta primers. Sequencing was performed with immunoSEQ multiplex PCR; in TCRdb, only in-frame clones are kept and a portion is missing. The table lists some 150,000 clones, approximately 87% of them singletons. This CDR3 comprises 12 residues. V was cut by 4 bases and J by 7 bases, with 9 bases left in between. The germline CDR1 and CDR2 sequences are SGDLS and YYNGEE. A remark on this clone: Its antigen is unknown.

This clonotype was obtained from a woman younger than 45 in good health and CMV-seronegative. Input material: PBMCs. The J gene is TRBJ1-5, the V gene TRBV9; no definite D call. As DNA, the CDR3 is TGTGCCAGCAGCCGGGGTAACCAGCCCCAGCATTTT. Translating it yields CASSRGNQPQHF.